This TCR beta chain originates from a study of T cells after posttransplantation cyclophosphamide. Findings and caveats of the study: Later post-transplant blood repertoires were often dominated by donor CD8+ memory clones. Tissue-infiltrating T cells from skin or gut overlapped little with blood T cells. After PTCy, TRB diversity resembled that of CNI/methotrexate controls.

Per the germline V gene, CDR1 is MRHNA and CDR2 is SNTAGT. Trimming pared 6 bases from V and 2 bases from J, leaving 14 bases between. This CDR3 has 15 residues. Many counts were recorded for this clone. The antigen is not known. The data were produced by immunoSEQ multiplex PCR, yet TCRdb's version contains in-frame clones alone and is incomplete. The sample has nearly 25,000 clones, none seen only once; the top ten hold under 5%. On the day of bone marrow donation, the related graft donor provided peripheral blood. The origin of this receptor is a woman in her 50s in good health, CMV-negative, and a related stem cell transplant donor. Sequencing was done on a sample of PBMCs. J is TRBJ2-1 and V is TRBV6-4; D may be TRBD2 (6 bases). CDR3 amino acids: CASRLPGLPYNEQFF. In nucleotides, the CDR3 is TGTGCCAGCAGACTTCCGGGACTGCCCTACAATGAGCAGTTCTTC.